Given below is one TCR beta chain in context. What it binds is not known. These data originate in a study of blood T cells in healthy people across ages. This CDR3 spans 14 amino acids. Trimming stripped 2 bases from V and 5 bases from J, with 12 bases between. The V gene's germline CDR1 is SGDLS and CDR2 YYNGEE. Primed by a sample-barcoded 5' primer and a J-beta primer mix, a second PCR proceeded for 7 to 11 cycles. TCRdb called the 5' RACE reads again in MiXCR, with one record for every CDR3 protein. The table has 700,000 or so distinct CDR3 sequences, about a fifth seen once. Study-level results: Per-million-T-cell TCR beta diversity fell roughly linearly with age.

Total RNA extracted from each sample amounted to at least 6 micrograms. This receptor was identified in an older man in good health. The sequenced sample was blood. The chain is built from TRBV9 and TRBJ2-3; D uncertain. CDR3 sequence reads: CASSVQALGDTQYF. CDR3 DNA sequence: TGTGCCAGCAGCGTGCAGGCCCTGGGAGATACGCAGTATTTT.